Listed here is a single TCR beta chain. The sample is drawn from a study of shared clonotypes between healthy human individuals. The sequenced material, unsorted PBMC DNA, was run on ten immunoSEQ deep assay plates. TCRdb keeps only in-frame clones here, not all; method: immunoSEQ multiplex PCR. The table shows 450,000 to 500,000 clones, with 70% to 80% occurring only once. Trimming stripped 3 bases from V and 4 bases from J, with 18 bases between. Looked up from germline, CDR1 is SQVTM and CDR2 is ANQGSEA. The CDR3 covers 15 residues. The receptor was derived from a woman aged 40 to 50 in good health. Some clones in this sample may be carry-over from other donors' samples. The chain is built from TRBV29-1 and TRBJ1-2; D call uncertain. Sequencing was performed on PBMCs. This chain's CDR3 is CSVERTVPSFYGYTF. The CDR3 bases are TGCAGCGTTGAGAGGACCGTCCCCAGTTTCTATGGCTACACCTTC.